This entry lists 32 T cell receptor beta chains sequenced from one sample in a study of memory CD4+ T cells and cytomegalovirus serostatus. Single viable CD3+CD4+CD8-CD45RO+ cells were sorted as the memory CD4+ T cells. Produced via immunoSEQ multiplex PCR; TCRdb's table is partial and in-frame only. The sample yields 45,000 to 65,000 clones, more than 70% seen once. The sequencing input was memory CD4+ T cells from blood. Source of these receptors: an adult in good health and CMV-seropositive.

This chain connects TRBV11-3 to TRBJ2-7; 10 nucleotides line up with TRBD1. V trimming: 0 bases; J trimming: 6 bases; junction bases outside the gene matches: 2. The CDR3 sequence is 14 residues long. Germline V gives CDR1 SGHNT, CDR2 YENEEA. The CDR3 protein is CASSLDGTGAEQYF. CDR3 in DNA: TGTGCCAGCAGCTTAGACGGGACAGGGGCCGAGCAGTACTTC. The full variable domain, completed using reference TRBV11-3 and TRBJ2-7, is EAGVVQSPRYKIIEKKQPVAFWCNPISGHNTLYWYLQNLGQGPELLIRYENEEAVDDSQLPKDRFSAERLKGVDSTLKIQPAELGDSAVYLCASSLDGTGAEQYFGPGTRLTVT.

The CDR3 DNA reads TGTGCCAGCAAGAGGAACGACGCGAGCTCCTACGAGCAGTACTTC. Protein sequence: CASKRNDASSYEQYF. The rearrangement joins TRBV2 to TRBJ2-7; no clear D. The CDR3 loop spans 15 amino acids. Per germline, CDR1 SNHLY and CDR2 FYNNEI. V lost 7 bases to trimming and J lost 0 bases, with 16 bases between them.

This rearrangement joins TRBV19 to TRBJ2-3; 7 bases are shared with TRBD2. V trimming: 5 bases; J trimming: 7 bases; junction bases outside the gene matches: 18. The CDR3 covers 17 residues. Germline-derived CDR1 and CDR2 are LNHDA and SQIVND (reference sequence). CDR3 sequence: CASSGERLEGRANTQYF. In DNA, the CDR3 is TGTGCCAGTAGTGGGGAGCGACTAGAGGGGAGGGCGAATACGCAGTATTTT.

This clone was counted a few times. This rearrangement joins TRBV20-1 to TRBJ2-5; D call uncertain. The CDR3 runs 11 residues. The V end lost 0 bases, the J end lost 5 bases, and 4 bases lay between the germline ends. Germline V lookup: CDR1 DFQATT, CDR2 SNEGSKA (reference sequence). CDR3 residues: CSAREGETQYF. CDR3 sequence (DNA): TGCAGTGCTAGAGAAGGGGAGACCCAGTACTTC.

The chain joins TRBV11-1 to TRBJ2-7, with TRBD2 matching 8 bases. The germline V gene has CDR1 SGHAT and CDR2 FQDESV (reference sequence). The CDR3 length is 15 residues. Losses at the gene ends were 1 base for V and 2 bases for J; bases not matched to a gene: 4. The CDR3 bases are TGTGCCAGCAGCTTAGGCAGCGGGAGCCCCTACGAGCAGTACTTC. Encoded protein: CASSLGSGSPYEQYF.

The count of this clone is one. In DNA form, the CDR3 reads TGTGCCAGTAGTATATACGCGGGAGGCACAGATACGCAGTATTTT. Protein: CASSIYAGGTDTQYF. The chain is built from TRBV19 and TRBJ2-3; TRBD2 aligns across 7 bases. After removal of 2 bases from V and 1 base from J, the junction contained 3 bases not matched to a gene. The germline gives CDR1 LNHDA, CDR2 SQIVND (reference sequence). This CDR3 spans 15 amino acids.

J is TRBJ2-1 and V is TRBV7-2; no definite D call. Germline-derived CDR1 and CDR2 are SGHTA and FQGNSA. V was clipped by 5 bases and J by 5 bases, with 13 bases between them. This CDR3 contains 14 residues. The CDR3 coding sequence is TGTGCCAGCAGCCTCTTCGTCGGTGACAATGAGCAGTTCTTC. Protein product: CASSLFVGDNEQFF. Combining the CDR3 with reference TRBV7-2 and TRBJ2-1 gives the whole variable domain GAGVSQSPSNKVTEKGKDVELRCDPISGHTALYWYRQSLGQGLEFLIYFQGNSAPDKSGLPSDRFSAERTGGSVSTLTIQRTQQEDSAVYLCASSLFVGDNEQFFGPGTRLTVL.

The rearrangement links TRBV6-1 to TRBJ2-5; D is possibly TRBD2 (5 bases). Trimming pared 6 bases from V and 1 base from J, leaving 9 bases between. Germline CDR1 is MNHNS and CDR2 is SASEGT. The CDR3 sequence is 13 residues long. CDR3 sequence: CASREVVQETQYF. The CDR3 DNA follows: TGTGCCAGCAGGGAGGTAGTCCAAGAGACCCAGTACTTC.

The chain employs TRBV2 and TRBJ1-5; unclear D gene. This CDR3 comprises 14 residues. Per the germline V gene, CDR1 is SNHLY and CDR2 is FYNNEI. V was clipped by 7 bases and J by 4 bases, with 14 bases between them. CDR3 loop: CASNTGRRNQPQHF. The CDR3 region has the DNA TGTGCCAGCAATACGGGGAGGAGGAATCAGCCCCAGCATTTT.

CDR3 in amino acids: CASRGDRANYGYTF. CDR3 DNA: TGTGCCAGTAGGGGGGACAGGGCAAACTATGGCTACACCTTC. The rearrangement links TRBV19 to TRBJ1-2; 9 bases align to TRBD1. V was clipped by 6 bases and J by 2 bases; unmatched bases: 4. Germline CDR1 is LNHDA and CDR2 is SQIVND (reference sequence). CDR3 length equals 14 residues.

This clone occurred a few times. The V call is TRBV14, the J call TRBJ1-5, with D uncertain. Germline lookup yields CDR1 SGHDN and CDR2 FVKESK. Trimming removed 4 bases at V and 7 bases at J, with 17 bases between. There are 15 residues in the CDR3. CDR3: CASSRLPPRRQPQHF. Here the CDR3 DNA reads TGTGCCAGCAGCCGCTTACCGCCGAGAAGACAGCCCCAGCATTTT.

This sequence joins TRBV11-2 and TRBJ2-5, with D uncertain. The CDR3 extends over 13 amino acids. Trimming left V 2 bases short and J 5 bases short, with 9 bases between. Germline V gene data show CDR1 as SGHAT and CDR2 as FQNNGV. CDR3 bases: TGTGCCAGCAGCTTAAGGATCTTCGAGACCCAGTACTTC. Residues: CASSLRIFETQYF.

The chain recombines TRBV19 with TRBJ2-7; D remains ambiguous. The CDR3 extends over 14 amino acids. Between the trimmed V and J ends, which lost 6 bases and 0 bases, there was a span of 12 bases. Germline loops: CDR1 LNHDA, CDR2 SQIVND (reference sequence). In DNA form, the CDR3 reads TGTGCCAGTAGCCGACACATTAGCTCCTACGAGCAGTACTTC. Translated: CASSRHISSYEQYF. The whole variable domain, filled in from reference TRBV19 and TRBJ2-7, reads DGGITQSPKYLFRKEGQNVTLSCEQNLNHDAMYWYRQDPGQGLRLIYYSQIVNDFQKGDIAEGYSVSREKKESFPLTVTSAQKNPTAFYLCASSRHISSYEQYFGPGTRLTVT.

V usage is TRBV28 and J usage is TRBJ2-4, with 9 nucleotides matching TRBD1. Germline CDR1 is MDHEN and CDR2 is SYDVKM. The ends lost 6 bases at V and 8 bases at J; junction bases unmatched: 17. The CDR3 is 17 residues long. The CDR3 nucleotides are TGTGCCAGCAGATTCTCTATGGGGGGGACAGGGTCGGACATTCAGTACTTC. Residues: CASRFSMGGTGSDIQYF.

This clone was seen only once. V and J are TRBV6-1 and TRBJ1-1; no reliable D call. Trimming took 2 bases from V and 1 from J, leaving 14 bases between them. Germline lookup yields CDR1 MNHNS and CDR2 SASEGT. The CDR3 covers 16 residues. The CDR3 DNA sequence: TGTGCCAGCAGTGAACCCGTGCGTAGGGAGAACACTGAAGCTTTCTTT. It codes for CASSEPVRRENTEAFF.

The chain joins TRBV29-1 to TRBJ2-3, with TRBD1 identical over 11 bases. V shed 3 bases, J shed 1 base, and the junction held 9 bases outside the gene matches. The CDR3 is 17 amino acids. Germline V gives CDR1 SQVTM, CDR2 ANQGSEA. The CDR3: CSVDAGTGGLGTDTQYF. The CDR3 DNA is TGCAGCGTTGACGCGGGGACAGGGGGGCTCGGCACAGATACGCAGTATTTT.

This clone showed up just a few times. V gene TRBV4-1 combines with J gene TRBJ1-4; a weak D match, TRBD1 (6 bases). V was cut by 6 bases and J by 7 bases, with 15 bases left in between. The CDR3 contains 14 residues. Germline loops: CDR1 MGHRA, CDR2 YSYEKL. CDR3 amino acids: CASSPGQAGEKLFF. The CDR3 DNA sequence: TGCGCCAGCAGTCCGGGACAAGCTGGTGAAAAACTGTTTTTT.

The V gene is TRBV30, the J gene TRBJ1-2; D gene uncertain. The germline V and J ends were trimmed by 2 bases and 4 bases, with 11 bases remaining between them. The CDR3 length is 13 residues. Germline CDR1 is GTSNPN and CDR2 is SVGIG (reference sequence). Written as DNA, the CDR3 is TGTGCCTGGAGTAGAGGGTTGCTCTATGGCTACACCTTC. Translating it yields CAWSRGLLYGYTF.

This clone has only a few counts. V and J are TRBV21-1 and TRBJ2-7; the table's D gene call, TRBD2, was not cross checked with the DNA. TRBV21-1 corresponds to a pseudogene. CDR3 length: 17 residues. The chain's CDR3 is CASSKVDSVLLSYEQYF. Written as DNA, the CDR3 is TGTGCCAGCAGCAAAGTAGATTCAGTACTATTGTCCTACGAGCAGTACTTC.

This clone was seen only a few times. The CDR3 protein is CATSREQEGQPQHF. CDR3 nucleotide sequence: TGTGCCACCAGCAGAGAACAGGAGGGTCAGCCCCAGCATTTT. The V and J genes are TRBV15 and TRBJ1-5; possibly TRBD1 for D (5 bases). The germline V gene encodes CDR1 LNHNV and CDR2 YYDKDF (reference sequence). V lost 0 bases to trimming and J lost 6 bases, with 9 bases between them. This CDR3 region has 14 residues.

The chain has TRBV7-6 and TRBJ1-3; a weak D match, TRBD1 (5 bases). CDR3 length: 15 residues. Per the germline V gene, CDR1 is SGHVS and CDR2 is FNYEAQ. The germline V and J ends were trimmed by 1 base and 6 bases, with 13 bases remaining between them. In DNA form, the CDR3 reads TGTGCCAGCAGCTTAGGGGAGGGGTCCGAAAACACCATATATTTT. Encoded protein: CASSLGEGSENTIYF.

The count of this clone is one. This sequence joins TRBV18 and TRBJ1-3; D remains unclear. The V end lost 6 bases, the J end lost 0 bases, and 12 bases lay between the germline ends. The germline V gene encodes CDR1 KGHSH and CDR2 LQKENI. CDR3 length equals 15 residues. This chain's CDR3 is CASSPPRSSGNTIYF. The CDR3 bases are TGTGCCAGCTCCCCCCCCCGGAGCTCTGGAAACACCATATATTTT.

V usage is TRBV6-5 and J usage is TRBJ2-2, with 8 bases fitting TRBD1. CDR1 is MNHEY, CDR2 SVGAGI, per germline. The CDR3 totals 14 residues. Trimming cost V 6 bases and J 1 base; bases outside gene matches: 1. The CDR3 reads CASRGTGNTGELFF. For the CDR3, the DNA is TGTGCCAGCAGAGGGACAGGGAACACCGGGGAGCTGTTTTTT.

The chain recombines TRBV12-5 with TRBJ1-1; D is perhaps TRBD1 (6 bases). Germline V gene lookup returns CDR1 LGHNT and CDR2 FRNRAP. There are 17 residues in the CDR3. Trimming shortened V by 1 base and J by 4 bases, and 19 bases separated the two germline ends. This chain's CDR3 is CASGLASSKGVVTEAFF. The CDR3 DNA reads TGTGCTAGTGGTTTGGCCTCCTCAAAGGGGGTCGTCACTGAAGCTTTCTTT.

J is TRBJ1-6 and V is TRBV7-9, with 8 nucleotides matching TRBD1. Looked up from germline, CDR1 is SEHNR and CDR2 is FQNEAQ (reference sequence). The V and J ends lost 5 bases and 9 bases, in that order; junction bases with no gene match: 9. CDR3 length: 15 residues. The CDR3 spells CASSPDRALGSPLHF. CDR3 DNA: TGTGCCAGCAGCCCGGACAGGGCCTTAGGTTCACCCCTCCACTTT. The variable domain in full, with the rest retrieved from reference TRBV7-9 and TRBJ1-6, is DTGVSQNPRHKITKRGQNVTFRCDPISEHNRLYWYRQTLGQGPEFLTYFQNEAQLEKSRLLSDRFSAERPKGSFSTLEIQRTEQGDSAMYLCASSPDRALGSPLHFGNGTRLTVT.

This chain's CDR3 is CASRGGGTEAFF. The CDR3 nucleotides read TGTGCCAGCAGGGGTGGTGGCACTGAAGCTTTCTTT. The rearrangement links TRBV6-5 to TRBJ1-1; D is ambiguous. Looked up from germline, CDR1 is MNHEY and CDR2 is SVGAGI. CDR3 length equals 12 residues. With 6 bases removed from V and 4 bases from J, the gap between germline ends came to 9 bases.

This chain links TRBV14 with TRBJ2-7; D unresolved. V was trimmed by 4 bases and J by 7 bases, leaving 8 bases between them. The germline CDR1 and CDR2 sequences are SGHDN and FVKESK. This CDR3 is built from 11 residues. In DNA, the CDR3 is TGTGCCAGCAGCCTCTCGCGGGAGCAGTACTTC. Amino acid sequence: CASSLSREQYF. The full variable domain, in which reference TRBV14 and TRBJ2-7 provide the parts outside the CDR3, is EAGVTQFPSHSVIEKGQTVTLRCDPISGHDNLYWYRRVMGKEIKFLLHFVKESKQDESGMPNNRFLAERTGGTYSTLKVQPAELEDSGVYFCASSLSREQYFGPGTRLTVT.

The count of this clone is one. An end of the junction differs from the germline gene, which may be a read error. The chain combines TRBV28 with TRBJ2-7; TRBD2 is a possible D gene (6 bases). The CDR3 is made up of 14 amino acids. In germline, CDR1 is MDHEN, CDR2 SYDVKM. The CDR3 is CATNYQGLSNEQYF. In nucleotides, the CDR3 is TGTGCCACCAACTACCAGGGACTCTCCAACGAGCAGTACTTC.

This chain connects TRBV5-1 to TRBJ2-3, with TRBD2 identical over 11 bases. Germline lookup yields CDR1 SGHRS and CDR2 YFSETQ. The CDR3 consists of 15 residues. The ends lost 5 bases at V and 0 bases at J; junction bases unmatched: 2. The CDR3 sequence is CASRLAGGSTDTQYF. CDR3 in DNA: TGCGCCAGCAGGTTAGCGGGAGGGAGCACAGATACGCAGTATTTT.

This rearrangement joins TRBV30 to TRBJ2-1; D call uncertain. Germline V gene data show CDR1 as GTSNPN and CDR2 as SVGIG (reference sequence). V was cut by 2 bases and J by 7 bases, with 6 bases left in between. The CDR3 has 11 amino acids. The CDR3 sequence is CAWSRVNEQFF. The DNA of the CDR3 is TGTGCCTGGAGTAGGGTTAATGAGCAGTTCTTC. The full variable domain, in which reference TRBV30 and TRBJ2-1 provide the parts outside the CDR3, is SQTIHQWPATLVQPVGSPLSLECTVEGTSNPNLYWYRQAAGRGLQLLFYSVGIGQISSEVPQNLSASRPQDRQFILSSKKLLLSDSGFYLCAWSRVNEQFFGPGTRLTVL.

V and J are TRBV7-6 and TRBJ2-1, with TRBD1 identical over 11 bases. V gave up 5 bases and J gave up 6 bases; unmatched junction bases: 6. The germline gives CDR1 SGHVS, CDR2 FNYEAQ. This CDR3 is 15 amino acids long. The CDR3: CASSPEGQGVNEQFF. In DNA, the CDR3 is TGTGCCAGCAGCCCCGAGGGACAGGGGGTCAATGAGCAGTTCTTC.

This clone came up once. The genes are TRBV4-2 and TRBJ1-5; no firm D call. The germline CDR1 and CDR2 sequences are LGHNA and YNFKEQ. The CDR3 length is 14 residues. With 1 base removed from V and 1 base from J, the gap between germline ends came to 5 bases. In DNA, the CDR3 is TGTGCCAGCAGCCAAGGATTGAGCAATCAGCCCCAGCATTTT. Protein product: CASSQGLSNQPQHF.